A selection of T cell receptor beta chains follows, all from one sample in a study of beta chain features in type 1 diabetes. Generated by immunoSEQ multiplex PCR, the TCRdb table keeps only in-frame clones and is missing some. The sample lists fewer than 150,000 clones, 6.9% occurring once. Sample: central memory CD4+ T cells from blood. The receptors were gathered from a woman aged 25 to 39 in good health. Each CDR3 is given with its conserved first and last residue. D genes are given only for firm matches. Clone size appears in some rows only: once, few, many, or a class for an expanded clone.

TGTGCTAGCAGCCCCCGACAGGGCTACAATGAGCAGTTCTTC CASSPRQGYNEQFF TRBJ2-1 many TRBV7-7 TRBD1
TGCGCCAGCAGCTCCGGACTAGCGGGAACGGGAAATGAGCAGTTCTTC CASSSGLAGTGNEQFF TRBJ2-1 NA TRBV5-1 TRBD2
TGTGCCAGCAGCTTACGCCAGGGTTCATATGAGCAGTTCTTC CASSLRQGSYEQFF TRBJ2-1 NA TRBV7-6 NA
TGTGCCAGCAGGGGATTCGGACAGCCGAATCAGCCCCAGCATTTT CASRGFGQPNQPQHF TRBJ1-5 NA TRBV6-1 NA
TGTGCCTGGAGTGTACCCGGGGGGAATCAGCCCCAGCATTTT CAWSVPGGNQPQHF TRBJ1-5 many TRBV30 NA
TGTGCCAGTACCCCAGCGGGAGGAGAGACCCAGTACTTC CASTPAGGETQYF TRBJ2-5 NA TRBV19 TRBD2
TGTGCCGTAGGACGGGACAGGAGCTCCTACGAGCAGTACTTC CAVGRDRSSYEQYF TRBJ2-7 NA TRBV2 TRBD1
TGTGCCAGCAGGCAGGGGTGGACCGGGGAGCTGTTTTTT CASRQGWTGELFF TRBJ2-2 NA TRBV11-2 NA
TGTGCCAGCAGTTTAGGGGGGTTCCAGCCCCAGCATTTT CASSLGGFQPQHF TRBJ1-5 many TRBV28 NA
TGTGCCAGCAGCTCGGACAGGGGTTCGAAGTATTTT CASSSDRGSKYF TRBJ2-3 few TRBV7-2 TRBD1
TGCAGCGTTGGAGAAGCGGGGTGGCAGGGGGCGGTCAATGAGCAGTTCTTC CSVGEAGWQGAVNEQFF TRBJ2-1 NA TRBV29-1 NA
TGCGCCAGCAGCCACCATTTAACTAGCGGGAGCTACGAGCAGTACTTC CASSHHLTSGSYEQYF TRBJ2-7 few TRBV4-3 TRBD2
TGTGCCAGCAGACCCCTAGCGGGAGAAATGTATACGCAGTATTTT CASRPLAGEMYTQYF TRBJ2-3 few TRBV5-4 TRBD2
TGTGCCAGCAGCTTGGAGTTCACAGGGCGACGCACAGATACGCAGTATTTT CASSLEFTGRRTDTQYF TRBJ2-3 NA TRBV5-4 NA
TGTGCCAGCAGTCTAGCGGGAGTCCGAGAGAGTGAGCAGTTCTTC CASSLAGVRESEQFF TRBJ2-1 NA TRBV7-9 TRBD2
TGTGCCAGCAGCTTGGTCCGGGAGCCCAGCACAGATACGCAGTATTTT CASSLVREPSTDTQYF TRBJ2-3 NA TRBV5-4 NA
TGTGCCAGCAGCGAAAACCGGGACAGCGAGAACAATGAGCAGTTCTTC CASSENRDSENNEQFF TRBJ2-1 few TRBV9 TRBD1
TGTGCCAGCTCACCGCTACGTAGCTCCTACAATGAGCAGTTCTTC CASSPLRSSYNEQFF TRBJ2-1 few TRBV18 NA
TGTGCCAGCAGCTCGGGACAGAACACTGAAGCTTTCTTT CASSSGQNTEAFF TRBJ1-1 NA TRBV7-8 NA
TGTGCCAGCTCACCACCGGGACAGGGTTACAATGAGCAGTTCTTC CASSPPGQGYNEQFF TRBJ2-1 many TRBV18 TRBD1
TGTGCCATCAGTGGCGGGAGTAGGGAAGAGACCCAGTACTTC CAISGGSREETQYF TRBJ2-5 NA TRBV10-3 TRBD2
TGTGCCAGCAGGTCGGGACTAGCGATTAGCACAGATACGCAGTATTTT CASRSGLAISTDTQYF TRBJ2-3 NA TRBV2 TRBD2
TGTGCCAGCAGCATTGACAGGGGGGTTGGCTACACCTTC CASSIDRGVGYTF TRBJ1-2 many TRBV27 TRBD1
TGTGCCAGCAGCTTTGGGTTCTCTGGAGTTGTAGATACGCAGTATTTT CASSFGFSGVVDTQYF TRBJ2-3 NA TRBV7-2 NA
TGTGCCAGCAGCCAAGTAACCGGCAATGAGCAGTTCTTC CASSQVTGNEQFF TRBJ2-1 NA TRBV4-2 NA
TGTGCCAGCAGCCATCTAAGGAGTGGGACTAGCCCTTACCTTAGCACAGATACGCAGTATTTT CASSHLRSGTSPYLSTDTQYF TRBJ2-3 NA TRBV14 TRBD2
TGTGCCAGCAGCCAAGATCGAGGTTTCCTCTTGAGTGAGCAGTTCTTC CASSQDRGFLLSEQFF TRBJ2-1 NA TRBV14 NA
TGTGCCAGCAGCCCGGTCGGGCGGGAGGGCCAGGATGAGCAGTTCTTC CASSPVGREGQDEQFF TRBJ2-1 NA TRBV7-9 TRBD2
TGTGCCAGCAGCTTAGGGACTAGCGAAGGAGAGACCCAGTACTTC CASSLGTSEGETQYF TRBJ2-5 many TRBV7-9 TRBD2
TGTGCCAGCAGTAGGACAGGGACCAATGAGCAGTTCTTC CASSRTGTNEQFF TRBJ2-1 NA TRBV6-6 TRBD1
TGTGCCAGCAGCAAACAGGGGATAAGAACTGAAGCTTTCTTT CASSKQGIRTEAFF TRBJ1-1 many TRBV7-8 TRBD1
TGTGCCAGCAGCGTAGACAGCGGGAGGTACAATGAGCAGTTCTTC CASSVDSGRYNEQFF TRBJ2-1 many TRBV9 TRBD2
TGTGCCAGCAGCGTATCTAACGGGGGGCAGTTCTTC CASSVSNGGQFF TRBJ2-1 few TRBV9 NA
TGTGCCAGCAGCTTACGGGTGCAAGCCGCGACCCAGTACTTC CASSLRVQAATQYF TRBJ2-5 many TRBV7-9 NA
TGTGCCAGCAGCTTAACGTCGGTAGCGTCCTACAATGAGCAGTTCTTC CASSLTSVASYNEQFF TRBJ2-1 NA TRBV7-3 NA
TGCGCCAGCAGCACCTCCGACTGGCACCAAGAGACCCAGTACTTC CASSTSDWHQETQYF TRBJ2-5 few TRBV5-1 NA
TGTGCCAGCAGGAGACAGGGGGGGGATGAGCAGTTCTTC CASRRQGGDEQFF TRBJ2-1 NA TRBV7-2 TRBD1
TGTGCCTGGGGGCCGGGACTAGGGTCGGGGGAGACCCAGTACTTC CAWGPGLGSGETQYF TRBJ2-5 NA TRBV30 TRBD2
TGTGCCAGCAGCTCCCAGGCTAGCGGGAGTGGAACCTACGAGCAGTACTTC CASSSQASGSGTYEQYF TRBJ2-7 NA TRBV11-2 TRBD2
TGTGCCAGCAGCGTAGGGGTCGGCGGGAGCACAGATACGCAGTATTTT CASSVGVGGSTDTQYF TRBJ2-3 few TRBV9 NA
TGTGCCAGCAGCTCGAGACTAGCGGGAGGGCCTCTTCTTGACTACGAGCAGTACTTC CASSSRLAGGPLLDYEQYF TRBJ2-7 NA TRBV7-9 TRBD2
TGTGCCAGTAGTTACAGAAACCAAGAGACCCAGTACTTC CASSYRNQETQYF TRBJ2-5 NA TRBV19 NA
TGTGCCTGGAGTCCCACCCTCTGGAGCTCCTACGAGCAGTACTTC CAWSPTLWSSYEQYF TRBJ2-7 few TRBV30 NA
TGTGCCAGTAGTATCTCTAGCGTGGGGAATGAGCAGTTCTTC CASSISSVGNEQFF TRBJ2-1 many TRBV19 NA
TGTGCCAGCAGTGACTCCGGGACAGCTAATGAAAAACTGTTTTTT CASSDSGTANEKLFF TRBJ1-4 once TRBV6-1 TRBD1
TGTGCCAGCAGCGAACAGGCAGTCCAAGAGACCCAGTACTTC CASSEQAVQETQYF TRBJ2-5 many TRBV4-2 NA
TGTGCCAGCAAGCGTAGTGGGACTAGCGGGAGTGATGAGCAGTTCTTC CASKRSGTSGSDEQFF TRBJ2-1 many TRBV9 TRBD2
TGTGCCATCAGCCGACTAGCGGGACTCACAGATACGCAGTATTTT CAISRLAGLTDTQYF TRBJ2-3 few TRBV6-5 TRBD2
TGTGCCAGCTCACCCGGGACAGCCCGCGGGGAGCAGTACTTC CASSPGTARGEQYF TRBJ2-7 NA TRBV18 TRBD1
TGTGCCAGCAACCAGGGGGCTGGCGCTGAAGCTTTCTTT CASNQGAGAEAFF TRBJ1-1 NA TRBV6-5 TRBD1
TGTGCCAGTACCCAGGGGACAGGGGCTGGGGCCAACGTCCTGACTTTC CASTQGTGAGANVLTF TRBJ2-6 few TRBV19 TRBD1